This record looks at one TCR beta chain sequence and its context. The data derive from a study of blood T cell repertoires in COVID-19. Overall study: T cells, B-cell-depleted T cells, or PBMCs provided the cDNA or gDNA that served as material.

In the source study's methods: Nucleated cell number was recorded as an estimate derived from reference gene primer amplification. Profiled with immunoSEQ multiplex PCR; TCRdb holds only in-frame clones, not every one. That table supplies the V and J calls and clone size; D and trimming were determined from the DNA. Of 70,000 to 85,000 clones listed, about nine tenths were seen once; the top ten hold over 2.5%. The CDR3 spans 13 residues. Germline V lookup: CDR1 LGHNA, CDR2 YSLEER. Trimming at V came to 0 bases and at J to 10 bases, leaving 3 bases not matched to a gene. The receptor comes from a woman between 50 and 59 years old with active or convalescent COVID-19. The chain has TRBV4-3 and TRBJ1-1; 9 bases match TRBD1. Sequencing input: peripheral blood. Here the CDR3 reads CASSQDLTGGAFF. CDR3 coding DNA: TGCGCCAGCAGCCAAGATTTGACAGGGGGAGCTTTCTTT.